The entry below describes one TCR beta chain. Authors' processing steps: Amplification of reference gene primers was used by the study to estimate nucleated cell counts. Some clones are missing from TCRdb's copy, which holds only in-frame ones; the method was immunoSEQ multiplex PCR. V and J calls and clone size are those listed in that table; D and trimming were worked out from the DNA. Here the sample spans 52,000 or so clones, 90% to 95% being singletons. Losses at the gene ends were 5 bases for V and 7 bases for J; bases not matched to a gene: 14. The CDR3 spans 16 residues. Germline V lookup: CDR1 SGHNT, CDR2 YENEEA. This sample was taken from a study of blood T cell repertoires in COVID-19. Across the study: Samples representing acute and convalescent COVID-19 were sourced from the United States, Italy and Spain. PBMCs, B-cell-depleted T cells, or T cells provided the cDNA or gDNA that made up the material.

The sequence was collected from a man aged 45-65 years with acute or convalescent COVID-19. The source material was peripheral blood. J is TRBJ2-7 and V is TRBV11-3; 10 bases agree with TRBD2. CDR3 nucleotides: TGTGCCAGCAGCCTAAGTCTAGCGGGAGACTCGTATGAGCAGTACTTC. Its protein product is CASSLSLAGDSYEQYF.